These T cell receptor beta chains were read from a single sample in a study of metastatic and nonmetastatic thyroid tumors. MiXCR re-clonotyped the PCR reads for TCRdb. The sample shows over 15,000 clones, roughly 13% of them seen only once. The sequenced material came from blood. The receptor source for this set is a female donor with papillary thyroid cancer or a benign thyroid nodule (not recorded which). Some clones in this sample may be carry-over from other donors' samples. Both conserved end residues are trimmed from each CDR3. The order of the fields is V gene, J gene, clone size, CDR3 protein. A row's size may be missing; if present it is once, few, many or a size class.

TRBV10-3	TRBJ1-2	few	AIREKHLTGEVDGYT
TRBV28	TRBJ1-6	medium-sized	ASRTDYNSPLH
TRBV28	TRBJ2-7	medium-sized	ASSLGDYEQY
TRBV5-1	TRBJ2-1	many	ASNPGANNEQF
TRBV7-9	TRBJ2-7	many	ASSLADYYEQY
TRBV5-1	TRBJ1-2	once	ASSSPGVNVYT
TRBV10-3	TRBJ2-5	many	AISRTEIPTSAMAQY
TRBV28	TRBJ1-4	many	ASTPVGARTNEKLF
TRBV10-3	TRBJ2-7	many	AISEGLYYEQY
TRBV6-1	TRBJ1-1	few	ASSEAAVTGGDEDL
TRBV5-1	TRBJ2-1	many	ASKRTGALGNEQF
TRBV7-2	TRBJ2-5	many	ASSLGQAQETQY
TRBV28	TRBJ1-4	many	ASSAGQGWEKLF
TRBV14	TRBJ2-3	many	ASSQSFRVIADTQY
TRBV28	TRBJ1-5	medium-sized	ASSATYQPQH
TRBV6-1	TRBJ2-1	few	ASSSGKDYNEQF
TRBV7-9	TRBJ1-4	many	ASSLGPNEKLL
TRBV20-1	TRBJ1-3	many	SASTASGNTIY
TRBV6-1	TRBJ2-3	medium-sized	ASSSADRGTDTQY
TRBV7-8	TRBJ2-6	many	ASSLDRAGANVLT
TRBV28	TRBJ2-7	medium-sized	ASSFSSALGSYEQY
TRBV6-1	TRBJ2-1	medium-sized	ASSEYQHSSGEQF
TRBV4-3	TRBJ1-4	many	ASSQGGGEEKLF
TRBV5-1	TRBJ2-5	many	ASSSRAEETQY
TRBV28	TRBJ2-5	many	ASYRQGVETQY
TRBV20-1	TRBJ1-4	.	SARDLEDEKLF
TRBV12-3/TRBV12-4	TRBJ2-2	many	ASNRDITGELF
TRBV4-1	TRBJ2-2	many	ASSDQDRTTTGELF
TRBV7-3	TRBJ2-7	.	VSSLTGTVQY
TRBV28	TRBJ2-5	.	DSGETGVETQY
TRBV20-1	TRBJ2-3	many	SASWREDGDTQY
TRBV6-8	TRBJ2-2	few	AIPRQTRGTGELF
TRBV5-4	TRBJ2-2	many	ASSFWTGVNTGELF
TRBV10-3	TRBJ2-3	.	VISESTWTDGDTQY
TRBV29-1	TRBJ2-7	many	SVEAGLAGGEQY
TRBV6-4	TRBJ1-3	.	ASSETATGNTIY
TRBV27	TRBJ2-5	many	ASSFRGQETQY
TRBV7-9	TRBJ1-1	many	ASSLDHRDF
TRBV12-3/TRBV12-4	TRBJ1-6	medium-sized	ASSPRGGGNSPLH
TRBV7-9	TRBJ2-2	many	ASNSLFANTGELF
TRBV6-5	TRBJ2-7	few	ASSLNGVSYEQY
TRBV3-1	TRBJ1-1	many	ASSQVVGSTEAF
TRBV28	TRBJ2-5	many	ASSYLETQY
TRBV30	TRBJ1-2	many	AWSLSGAGYT
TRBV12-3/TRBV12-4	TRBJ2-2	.	ASSPTALTGPKLF
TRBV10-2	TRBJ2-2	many	ASSWGALNTGELF
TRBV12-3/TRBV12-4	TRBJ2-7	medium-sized	ASSFGHSSSYEQY
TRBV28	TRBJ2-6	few	ASSTRGAGANVLT
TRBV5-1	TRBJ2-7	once	ASSLVSGLPYEQY
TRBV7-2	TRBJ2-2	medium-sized	ASSEQVAGELF
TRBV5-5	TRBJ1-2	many	ASSLAGQYQGYT
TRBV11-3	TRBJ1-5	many	ASSLGQGFQPQH
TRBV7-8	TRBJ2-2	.	TSSLYRLAGGTGELF
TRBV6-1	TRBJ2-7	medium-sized	ASSEGAGSSYEQY